The 25 T cell receptor beta chains below come from one sample, sequenced in a study of T cells after yellow fever vaccination (dated by TCRdb to 2018 to 2020). The library came from 5' RACE. Sequencing relied on an Illumina HiSeq 2500. Using fastp trimming at Q25 and MiXCR clonotype assembly, TCRdb reanalyzed the public sequencing data and kept in-frame beta chains. Duplicate CDR3 protein sequences are folded into a single record with the most common DNA and genes. Recorded for this sample are about 350,000 distinct CDR3 sequences; roughly 10% of them occurred a single time. Roughly 18% of the sample lies in the top ten. Per the publication, the treatment or condition label means: live attenuated yellow fever vaccine strain. This specimen consisted of PBMCs, obtained on the day of the first yellow fever vaccination. The origin of the receptors is a man aged 18 to 30 who received the YFV17D yellow fever vaccine.

This clonotype was seen only a few times. The chain couples TRBV6-5 to TRBJ2-2; D is tentatively TRBD1 or TRBD2 (5 bases each). The CDR3 is 19 amino acids. Germline CDR1 MNHEY, CDR2 SVGAGI. Trimming removed 0 bases from V and 3 bases from J, with 20 bases in between. CDR3 nucleotide sequence: TGTGCCAGCAGTTACTCGGTGGGGGATGTACTTGGCTACACCGGGGAGCTGTTTTTT. It encodes CASSYSVGDVLGYTGELFF.

This clonotype was counted a few times. The chain joins TRBV18 to TRBJ1-6; D is uncertain. Germline-derived CDR1 and CDR2 are KGHSH and LQKENI. Trimming left V 7 bases short and J 8 bases short, with 12 bases between. The CDR3 contains 13 residues. CDR3 sequence (DNA): TGTGCCAGCTGTGAATTTAGGGATTCACCCCTCCACTTT. This sequence encodes CASCEFRDSPLHF.

The chain uses TRBV11-2 and TRBJ1-1, with a possible D match to TRBD1 (6 bases). The length of the CDR3 is 13 residues. Germline CDR1 is SGHAT and CDR2 is FQNNGV. The V end lost 7 bases, the J end lost 1 base, and 10 bases lay between the germline ends. The CDR3 is CASIKQGNTEAFF. CDR3 sequence (DNA): TGTGCCAGCATCAAACAGGGGAACACTGAAGCTTTCTTT.

The rearrangement links TRBV11-2 to TRBJ2-3, with D possibly TRBD2 on 5 matching bases. CDR1 is SGHAT, CDR2 FQNNGV, per germline. The length of the CDR3 is 14 residues. Trimming left V 1 base short and J 4 bases short, with 9 bases between. The CDR3 spells CASSLGGFSDTQYF. As DNA, the CDR3 is TGTGCCAGCAGCTTAGGAGGGTTTTCAGATACGCAGTATTTT.

This clonotype was detected a few times. The rearrangement links TRBV12-3 or TRBV12-4 to TRBJ2-3, with TRBD2 identical over 12 bases. Unmatched junction bases numbered 6, after V lost 6 bases and J lost 2 bases. The CDR3 covers 16 residues. CDR3 residues: CASSRLAGGSTDTQYF. As DNA, the CDR3 is TGTGCCAGCAGCCGCCTAGCGGGGGGGTCCACAGATACGCAGTATTTT.

The chain has TRBV4-3 and TRBJ1-1, with D perhaps TRBD1 (6 bases). The CDR3 consists of 17 residues. V was clipped by 0 bases and J by 1 base, with 15 bases between them. Looked up from germline, CDR1 is LGHNA and CDR2 is YSLEER. The CDR3 reads CASSQEWGAFRNTEAFF. In nucleotides, the CDR3 is TGCGCCAGCAGCCAAGAGTGGGGGGCCTTCCGGAACACTGAAGCTTTCTTT.

The rearrangement uses TRBV30 and TRBJ2-7, with 11 bases that match TRBD2. Germline-derived CDR1 and CDR2 are GTSNPN and SVGIG (reference sequence). J was trimmed by 3 bases and V by 2 bases; bases with no gene match: 0. This CDR3 contains 13 residues. The CDR3, as DNA: TGTGCCTGGAGTCTAGCGGGGGGCTACGAGCAGTACTTC. Translating gives CAWSLAGGYEQYF.

The sample holds many counts of this clonotype. J is TRBJ2-5 and V is TRBV5-1, with 7 bases lining up with TRBD1. CDR1 and CDR2 (germline): SGHRS, YFSETQ. This CDR3 is 15 amino acids long. V shed 0 bases and J 1 base; nucleotides not matched to a gene: 3. CDR3 DNA sequence: TGCGCCAGCAGCTTGGACACAGGGGCCCAAGAGACCCAGTACTTC. This gives the protein CASSLDTGAQETQYF.

The table lists this clonotype with a few counts. The gene calls are TRBV15 and TRBJ2-2, with D perhaps matching TRBD1 (5 bases). The CDR3 loop spans 16 amino acids. The V gene lost 0 bases and the J gene lost 7 bases, with 15 bases spanning the gap. In germline, CDR1 is LNHNV, CDR2 YYDKDF (reference sequence). Here the CDR3 reads CATSREGQRHGGELFF. The CDR3 bases are TGTGCCACCAGCAGAGAAGGACAACGGCATGGCGGGGAGCTGTTTTTT.

The rearrangement uses TRBV20-1 and TRBJ2-2; perhaps D is TRBD1 or TRBD2 (5 bases each). V shed 3 bases and J shed 6 bases, with 8 bases lying between them. CDR3 length: 12 amino acids. The V gene's germline CDR1 is DFQATT and CDR2 SNEGSKA (reference sequence). CDR3 in amino acids: CSASQGPGELFF. In DNA, the CDR3 is TGCAGTGCTAGTCAGGGACCCGGGGAGCTGTTTTTT.

This clonotype showed up just a few times. The chain joins TRBV5-1 to TRBJ2-5; D remains unclear. V gave up 6 bases and J gave up 4 bases, with 19 bases separating them. The CDR3 extends over 15 amino acids. Germline V CDR1 and CDR2: SGHRS, YFSETQ. CDR3 sequence reads: CASTPVTSPTETQYF. For the CDR3, the DNA is TGCGCCAGCACGCCGGTCACCTCCCCCACAGAGACCCAGTACTTC.

The gene calls are TRBV20-1 and TRBJ1-3; the D is unclear. This CDR3 spans 15 amino acids. V shed 0 bases and J shed 2 bases, with 11 bases lying between them. Germline CDR1 and CDR2: DFQATT and SNEGSKA (reference sequence). CDR3 DNA: TGCAGTGCTAGAGATCACCCGTCGCCTGGAAACACCATATATTTT. This sequence encodes CSARDHPSPGNTIYF.

The rearrangement uses TRBV4-1 and TRBJ2-2; D may be TRBD1 (6 bases). The germline V gene has CDR1 MGHRA and CDR2 YSYEKL. Trimming took 2 bases from V and 6 from J, leaving 13 bases between them. This CDR3 contains 15 residues. Here the CDR3 DNA reads TGCGCCAGCAGCCAAAGCCCCCCAGGGGCCGGGGAGCTGTTTTTT. This translates into CASSQSPPGAGELFF.

The chain has TRBV9 and TRBJ2-5; 7 nucleotides align to TRBD2. V lost 0 bases to trimming and J lost 4 bases; unmatched junction nucleotides: 3. The germline gives CDR1 SGDLS, CDR2 YYNGEE. The CDR3 has 14 amino acids. Here the CDR3 DNA reads TGTGCCAGCAGCGTAGGGCGGGGGACAGAGACCCAGTACTTC. This codes for CASSVGRGTETQYF.

The rearrangement joins TRBV7-9 to TRBJ2-3, with 11 bases that match TRBD1. There are 15 residues in the CDR3. V lost 5 bases, J lost 7 bases, and 8 bases stayed unmatched. Germline loops: CDR1 SEHNR, CDR2 FQNEAQ (reference sequence). CDR3 amino acids: CASSTGQGAPHTQYF. The DNA of the CDR3 is TGTGCCAGCAGCACTGGACAGGGGGCGCCGCATACGCAGTATTTT.

The chain carries TRBV10-3 and TRBJ1-5; perhaps TRBD1 as D (5 bases). Trimming cost V 0 bases and J 0 bases, with 9 bases left between them. This CDR3 contains 16 residues. The germline V gene has CDR1 ENHRY and CDR2 SYGVKD. The CDR3 sequence: CAISESSGDSNQPQHF. The CDR3 nucleotides read TGTGCCATCAGTGAGTCGTCGGGGGATAGCAATCAGCCCCAGCATTTT.

This clonotype was observed a few times. The chain has TRBV10-3 and TRBJ1-6, with 8 bases fitting TRBD1. The CDR3 sequence is 14 residues long. V was pared by 3 bases and J by 10 bases, with 5 bases of the junction left unmatched. Per germline, CDR1 ENHRY and CDR2 SYGVKD. The DNA of the CDR3 is TGTGCCATCAGTGACCGGGACAGGCCGTCACCCCTCCACTTT. Translating it yields CAISDRDRPSPLHF.

This clonotype was found many times. This chain links TRBV2 with TRBJ2-7; D is perhaps TRBD1 (6 bases). With 7 bases removed from V and 0 bases from J, the gap between germline ends came to 10 bases. CDR3 length: 13 amino acids. The germline CDR1 and CDR2 sequences are SNHLY and FYNNEI. This CDR3 is CASTRQDSYEQYF. The CDR3, as DNA: TGTGCCAGCACCCGACAGGACTCCTACGAGCAGTACTTC.

V gene TRBV4-2 combines with J gene TRBJ2-3; 12 bases are a match to TRBD2. This CDR3 is built from 17 residues. V gave up 3 bases and J gave up 2 bases; unmatched junction bases: 6. CDR1 and CDR2 (germline): LGHNA, YNFKEQ. Written as DNA, the CDR3 is TGTGCCAGCAGCCATACTAGCGGGGGGCCGTCCACAGATACGCAGTATTTT. Amino acid sequence: CASSHTSGGPSTDTQYF.

V and J are TRBV7-2 and TRBJ2-1; D uncertain. The CDR3 has 12 amino acids. Germline CDR1 and CDR2: SGHTA and FQGNSA. The ends were cut back, 0 bases at V and 6 bases at J, with 3 bases in the middle. CDR3 nucleotides: TGTGCCAGCAGCTTAGCGTTCAATGAGCAGTTCTTC. Translating gives CASSLAFNEQFF. Together with reference TRBV7-2 and TRBJ2-1, the CDR3 gives the full variable domain: GAGVSQSPSNKVTEKGKDVELRCDPISGHTALYWYRQSLGQGLEFLIYFQGNSAPDKSGLPSDRFSAERTGGSVSTLTIQRTQQEDSAVYLCASSLAFNEQFFGPGTRLTVL.

The J gene is TRBJ2-7, the V gene TRBV6-5, with D maybe TRBD2 (5 bases). With 1 base removed from V and 2 bases from J, the gap between germline ends came to 15 bases. The germline gives CDR1 MNHEY, CDR2 SVGAGI. The CDR3 is made up of 16 amino acids. CDR3 DNA: TGTGCCAGCAGTTACTTCGGTTCGGTGGGAGCCTACGAGCAGTACTTC. Amino acid sequence: CASSYFGSVGAYEQYF.

V and J are TRBV4-2 and TRBJ2-5; D uncertain. The CDR3 runs 13 residues. The V end lost 2 bases, the J end lost 3 bases, and 7 bases lay between the germline ends. From germline, CDR1 is LGHNA and CDR2 YNFKEQ. The CDR3 DNA is TGTGCCAGCAGCCAATCGGCGGAAGAGACCCAGTACTTC. It is translated as CASSQSAEETQYF.

V usage is TRBV4-1 and J usage is TRBJ1-4, with D tentatively TRBD1 (5 bases). CDR1 MGHRA and CDR2 YSYEKL come from the germline V gene. This CDR3 has 18 amino acids. V was pared by 2 bases and J by 8 bases, with 24 bases between. CDR3 sequence (DNA): TGCGCCAGCAGCCAATTGGGGACCGGGGCGCGGGCAAGGGAAAAACTGTTTTTT. Translating it yields CASSQLGTGARAREKLFF.

This clonotype was detected only a few times. V usage is TRBV12-3 or TRBV12-4 and J usage is TRBJ2-7, with TRBD2 matching 13 bases. The V segment lost 3 bases and the J segment 0 bases; nucleotides outside the gene matches: 5. CDR3 length: 17 residues. CDR3 DNA: TGTGCCAGCAGTTTGACTAGCGGGGGGTACAGCTCCTACGAGCAGTACTTC. Protein product: CASSLTSGGYSSYEQYF.

This clonotype was seen more than once but under ten times. The CDR3 sequence is CASSELGRTSNQPQHF. In DNA, the CDR3 is TGTGCCAGCAGTGAATTGGGACGGACTAGCAATCAGCCCCAGCATTTT. The chain links TRBV2 to TRBJ1-5; TRBD1 might be the D (5 bases). V shed 2 bases and J shed 0 bases, with 11 bases lying between them. CDR3 length: 16 residues. Germline V gene lookup returns CDR1 SNHLY and CDR2 FYNNEI.